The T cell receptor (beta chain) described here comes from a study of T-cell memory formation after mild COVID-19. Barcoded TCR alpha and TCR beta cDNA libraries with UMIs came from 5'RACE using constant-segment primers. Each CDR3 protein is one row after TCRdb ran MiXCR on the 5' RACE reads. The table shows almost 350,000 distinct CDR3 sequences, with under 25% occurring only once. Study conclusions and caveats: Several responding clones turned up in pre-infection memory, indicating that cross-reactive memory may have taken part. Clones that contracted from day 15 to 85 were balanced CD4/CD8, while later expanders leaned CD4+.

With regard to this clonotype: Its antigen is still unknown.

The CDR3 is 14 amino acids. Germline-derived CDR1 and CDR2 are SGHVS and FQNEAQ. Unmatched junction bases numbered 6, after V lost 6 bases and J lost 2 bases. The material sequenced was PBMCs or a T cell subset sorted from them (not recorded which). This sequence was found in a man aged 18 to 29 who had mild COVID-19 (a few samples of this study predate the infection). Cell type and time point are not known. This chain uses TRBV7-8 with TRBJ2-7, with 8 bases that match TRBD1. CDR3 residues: CASRRTGLAYEQYF. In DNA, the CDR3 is TGTGCCAGCAGACGGACAGGGCTTGCCTACGAGCAGTACTTC.